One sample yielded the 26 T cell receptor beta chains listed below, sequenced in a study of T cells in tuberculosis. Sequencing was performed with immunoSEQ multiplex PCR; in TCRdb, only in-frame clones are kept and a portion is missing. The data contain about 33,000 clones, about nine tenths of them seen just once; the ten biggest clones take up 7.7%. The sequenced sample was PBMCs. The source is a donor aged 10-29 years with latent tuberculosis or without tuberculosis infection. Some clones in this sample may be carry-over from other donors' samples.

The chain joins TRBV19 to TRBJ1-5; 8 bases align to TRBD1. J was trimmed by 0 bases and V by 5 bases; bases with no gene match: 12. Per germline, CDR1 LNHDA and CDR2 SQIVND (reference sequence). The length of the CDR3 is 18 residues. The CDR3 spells CASSRRQGRAYSNQPQHF. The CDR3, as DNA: TGTGCCAGTAGTCGACGACAGGGGCGAGCTTATAGCAATCAGCCCCAGCATTTT.

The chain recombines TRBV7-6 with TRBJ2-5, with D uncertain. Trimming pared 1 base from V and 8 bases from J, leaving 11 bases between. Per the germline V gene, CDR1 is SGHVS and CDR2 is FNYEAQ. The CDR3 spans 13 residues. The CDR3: CASSLGPSETQYF. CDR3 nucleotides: TGTGCCAGCAGCTTAGGCCCGTCAGAAACCCAGTACTTC. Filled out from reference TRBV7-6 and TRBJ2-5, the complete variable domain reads GAGVSQSPRYKVTKRGQDVALRCDPISGHVSLYWYRQALGQGPEFLTYFNYEAQQDKSGLPNDRFSAERPEGSISTLTIQRTEQRDSAMYRCASSLGPSETQYFGPGTRLLVL.

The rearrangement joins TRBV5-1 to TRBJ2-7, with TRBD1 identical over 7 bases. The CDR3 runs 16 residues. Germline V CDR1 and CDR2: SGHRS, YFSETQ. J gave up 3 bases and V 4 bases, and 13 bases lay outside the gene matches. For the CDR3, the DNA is TGCGCCAGCAGCCCCAAGGTATACAGGGGCGGCTACGAGCAGTACTTC. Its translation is CASSPKVYRGGYEQYF.

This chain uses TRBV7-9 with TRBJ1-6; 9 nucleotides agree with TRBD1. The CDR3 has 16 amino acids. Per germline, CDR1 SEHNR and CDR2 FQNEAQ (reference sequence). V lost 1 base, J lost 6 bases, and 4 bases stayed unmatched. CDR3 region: CASSLGQGVGNSPLHF. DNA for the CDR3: TGTGCCAGCAGCTTAGGACAGGGGGTAGGTAATTCACCCCTCCACTTT.

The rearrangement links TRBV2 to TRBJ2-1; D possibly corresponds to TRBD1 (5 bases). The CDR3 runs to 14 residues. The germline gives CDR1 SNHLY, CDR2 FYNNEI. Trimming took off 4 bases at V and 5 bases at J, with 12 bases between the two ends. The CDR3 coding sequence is TGTGCCAGCAGTGTACCGACAGAGAACAATGAGCAGTTCTTC. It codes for CASSVPTENNEQFF.

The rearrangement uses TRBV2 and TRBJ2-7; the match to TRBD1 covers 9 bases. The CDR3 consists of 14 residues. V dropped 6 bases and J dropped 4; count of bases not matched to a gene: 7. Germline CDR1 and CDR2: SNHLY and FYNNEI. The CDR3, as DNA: TGTGCCAGCAGGGGACAGGGTATATCGTACGAGCAGTACTTC. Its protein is CASRGQGISYEQYF.

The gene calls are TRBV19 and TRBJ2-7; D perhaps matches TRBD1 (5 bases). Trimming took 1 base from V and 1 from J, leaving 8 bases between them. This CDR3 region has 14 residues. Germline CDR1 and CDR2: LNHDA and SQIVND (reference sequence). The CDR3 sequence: CASSIGTGSYEQYF. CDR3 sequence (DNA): TGTGCCAGTAGTATAGGCACAGGTTCCTACGAGCAGTACTTC.

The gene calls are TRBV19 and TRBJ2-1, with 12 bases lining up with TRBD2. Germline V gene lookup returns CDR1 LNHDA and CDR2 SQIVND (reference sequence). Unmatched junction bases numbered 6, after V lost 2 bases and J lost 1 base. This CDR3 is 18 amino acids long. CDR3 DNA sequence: TGTGCCAGTAGTATAAATAGAGGACTAGCGGGATCCTACAATGAGCAGTTCTTC. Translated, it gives CASSINRGLAGSYNEQFF.

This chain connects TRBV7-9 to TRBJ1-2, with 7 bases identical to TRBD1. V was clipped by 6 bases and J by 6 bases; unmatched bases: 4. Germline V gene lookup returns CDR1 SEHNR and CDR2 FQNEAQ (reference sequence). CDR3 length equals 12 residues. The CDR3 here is CASSYRGNGYTF. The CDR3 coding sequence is TGTGCCAGCAGTTACAGGGGAAATGGCTACACCTTC.

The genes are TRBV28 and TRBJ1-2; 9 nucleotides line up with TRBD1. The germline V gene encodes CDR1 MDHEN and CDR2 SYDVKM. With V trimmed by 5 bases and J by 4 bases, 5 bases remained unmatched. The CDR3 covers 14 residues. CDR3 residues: CASSPGQGSYGYTF. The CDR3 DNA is TGTGCCAGCAGTCCAGGACAGGGGTCCTATGGCTACACCTTC.

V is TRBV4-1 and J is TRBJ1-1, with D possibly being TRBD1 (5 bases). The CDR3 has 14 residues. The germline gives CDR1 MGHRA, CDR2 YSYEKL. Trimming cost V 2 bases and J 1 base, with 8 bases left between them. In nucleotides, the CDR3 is TGCGCCAGCAGCCAATTAGGACAGAACACTGAAGCTTTCTTT. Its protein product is CASSQLGQNTEAFF.

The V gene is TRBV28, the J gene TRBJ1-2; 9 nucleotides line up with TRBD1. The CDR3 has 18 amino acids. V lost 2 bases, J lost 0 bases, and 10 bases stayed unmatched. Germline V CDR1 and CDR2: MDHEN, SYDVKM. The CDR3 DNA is TGTGCCAGCAGTTTAAGGACGGTCCGGGACAGGGCTAACTATGGCTACACCTTC. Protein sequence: CASSLRTVRDRANYGYTF.

The CDR3 region is CASSIDPTGRYEQYF. DNA for the CDR3: TGTGCCAGTAGTATAGATCCGACAGGGAGGTACGAGCAGTACTTC. V and J are TRBV19 and TRBJ2-7, with a tentative D call TRBD1 (7 bases). With 0 bases removed from V and 4 bases from J, the gap between germline ends came to 13 bases. Germline loops: CDR1 LNHDA, CDR2 SQIVND (reference sequence). The CDR3 spans 15 residues.

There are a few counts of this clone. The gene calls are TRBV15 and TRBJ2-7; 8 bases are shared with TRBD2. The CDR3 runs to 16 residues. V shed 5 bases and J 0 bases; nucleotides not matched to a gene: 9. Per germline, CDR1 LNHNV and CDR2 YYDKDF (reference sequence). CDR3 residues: CATSHDGSGSSYEQYF. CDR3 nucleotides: TGTGCCACCAGCCACGACGGGAGCGGGAGCTCCTACGAGCAGTACTTC.

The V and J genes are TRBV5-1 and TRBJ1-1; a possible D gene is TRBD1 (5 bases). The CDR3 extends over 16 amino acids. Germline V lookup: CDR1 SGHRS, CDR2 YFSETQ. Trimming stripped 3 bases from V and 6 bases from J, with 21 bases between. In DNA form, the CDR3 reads TGCGCCAGCAGCTCGAGATTTGAGGACAAATCCGCTGAAGCTTTCTTT. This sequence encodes CASSSRFEDKSAEAFF.

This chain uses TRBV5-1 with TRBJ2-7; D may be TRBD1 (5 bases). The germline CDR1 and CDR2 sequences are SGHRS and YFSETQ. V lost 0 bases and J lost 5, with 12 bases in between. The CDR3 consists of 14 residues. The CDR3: CASSLEIGVDEQYF. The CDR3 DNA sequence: TGCGCCAGCAGCTTGGAGATAGGGGTGGACGAGCAGTACTTC.

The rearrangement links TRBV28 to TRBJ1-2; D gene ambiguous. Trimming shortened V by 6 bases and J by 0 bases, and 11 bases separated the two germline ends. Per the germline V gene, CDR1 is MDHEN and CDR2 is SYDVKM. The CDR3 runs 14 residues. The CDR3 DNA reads TGTGCCAGCAGCTTTCAGAAACCTAACTATGGCTACACCTTC. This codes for CASSFQKPNYGYTF.

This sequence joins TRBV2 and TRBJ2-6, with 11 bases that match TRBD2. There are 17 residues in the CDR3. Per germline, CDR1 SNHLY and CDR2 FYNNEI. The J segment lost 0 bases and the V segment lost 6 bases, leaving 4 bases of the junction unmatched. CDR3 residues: CASRTSGAVSGANVLTF. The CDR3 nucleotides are TGTGCCAGCAGGACTAGCGGGGCTGTCTCTGGGGCCAACGTCCTGACTTTC.

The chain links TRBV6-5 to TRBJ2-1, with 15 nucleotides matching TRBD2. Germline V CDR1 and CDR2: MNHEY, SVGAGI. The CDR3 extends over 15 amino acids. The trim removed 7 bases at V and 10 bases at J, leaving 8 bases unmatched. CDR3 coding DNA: TGTGCCAGCAAAAGTGGACTAGCGGGGGGGCTCGAGCAGTTCTTC. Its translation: CASKSGLAGGLEQFF.

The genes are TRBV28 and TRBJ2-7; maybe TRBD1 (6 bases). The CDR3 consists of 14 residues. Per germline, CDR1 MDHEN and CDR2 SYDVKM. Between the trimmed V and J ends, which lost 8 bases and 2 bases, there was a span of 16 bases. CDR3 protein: CASVGTGPPYEQYF. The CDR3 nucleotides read TGTGCCAGCGTCGGCACAGGGCCTCCCTACGAGCAGTACTTC.

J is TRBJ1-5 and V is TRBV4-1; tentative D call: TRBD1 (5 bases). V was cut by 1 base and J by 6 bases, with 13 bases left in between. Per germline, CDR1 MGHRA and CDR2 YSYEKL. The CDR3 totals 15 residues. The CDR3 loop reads CASSQGYGDSQPQHF. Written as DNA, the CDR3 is TGCGCCAGCAGCCAAGGTTACGGGGACTCTCAGCCCCAGCATTTT.

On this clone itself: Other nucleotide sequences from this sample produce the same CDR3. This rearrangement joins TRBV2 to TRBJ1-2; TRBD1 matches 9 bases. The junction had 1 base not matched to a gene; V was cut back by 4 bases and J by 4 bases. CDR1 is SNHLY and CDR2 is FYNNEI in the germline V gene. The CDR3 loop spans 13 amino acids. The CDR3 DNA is TGTGCCAGCAGTGCGGACAGGGGCTATGGCTACACCTTC. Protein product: CASSADRGYGYTF.

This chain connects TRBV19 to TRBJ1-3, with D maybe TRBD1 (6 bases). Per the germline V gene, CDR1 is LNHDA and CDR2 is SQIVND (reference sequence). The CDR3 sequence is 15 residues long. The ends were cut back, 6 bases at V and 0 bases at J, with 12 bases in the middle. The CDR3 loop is CASSADRSSGNTIYF. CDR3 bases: TGTGCCAGTAGCGCCGACAGGAGCTCTGGAAACACCATATATTTT.

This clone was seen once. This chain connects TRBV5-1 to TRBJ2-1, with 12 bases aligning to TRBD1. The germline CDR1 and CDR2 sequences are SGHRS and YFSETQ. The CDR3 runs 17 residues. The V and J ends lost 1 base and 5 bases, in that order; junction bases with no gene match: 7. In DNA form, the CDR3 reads TGCGCCAGCAGCTTGTTCCCGGGACAGGGGGCACACAATGAGCAGTTCTTC. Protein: CASSLFPGQGAHNEQFF. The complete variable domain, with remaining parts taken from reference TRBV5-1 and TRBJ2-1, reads KAGVTQTPRYLIKTRGQQVTLSCSPISGHRSVSWYQQTPGQGLQFLFEYFSETQRNKGNFPGRFSGRQFSNSRSEMNVSTLELGDSALYLCASSLFPGQGAHNEQFFGPGTRLTVL.

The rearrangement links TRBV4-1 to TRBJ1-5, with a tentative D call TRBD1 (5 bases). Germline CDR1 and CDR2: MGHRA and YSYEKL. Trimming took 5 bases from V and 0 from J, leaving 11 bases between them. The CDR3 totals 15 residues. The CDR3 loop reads CASSMTVYSNQPQHF. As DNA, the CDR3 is TGCGCCAGCAGCATGACAGTTTATAGCAATCAGCCCCAGCATTTT.

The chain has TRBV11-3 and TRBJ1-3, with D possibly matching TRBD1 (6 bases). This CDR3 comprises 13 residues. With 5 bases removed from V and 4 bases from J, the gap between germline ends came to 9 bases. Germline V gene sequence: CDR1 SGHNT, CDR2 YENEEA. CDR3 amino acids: CASSPGDGNTIYF. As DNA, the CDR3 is TGTGCCAGCAGCCCAGGGGACGGAAACACCATATATTTT.